This record looks at one TCR beta chain sequence and its context. The junction departs from germline at one end; a sequencing error may be responsible. This sample was taken from a study of blood T cell repertoires in COVID-19. At the level of the study: COVID-19 samples, acute and convalescent, were from the United States, Italy and Spain. T cells, B-cell-depleted T cells, or PBMCs supplied cDNA or gDNA.

The CDR3 consists of 14 residues. Germline CDR1 is SEHNR and CDR2 is FQNEAQ (reference sequence). Measured with immunoSEQ multiplex PCR; TCRdb has only the in-frame clones, and not every one. Of 35,000 to 45,000 clones listed, about 91% are singletons. The material sequenced was peripheral blood. The TCR comes from a human donor in a cohort sampled during active COVID-19. This chain uses TRBV7-9 with TRBJ2-5; D is uncertain. CDR3 residues: CASTLAELQETQYF. The CDR3 DNA reads TGTGCCAGCACCTTAGCAGAGCTCCAAGAGACCCAGTACTTC.